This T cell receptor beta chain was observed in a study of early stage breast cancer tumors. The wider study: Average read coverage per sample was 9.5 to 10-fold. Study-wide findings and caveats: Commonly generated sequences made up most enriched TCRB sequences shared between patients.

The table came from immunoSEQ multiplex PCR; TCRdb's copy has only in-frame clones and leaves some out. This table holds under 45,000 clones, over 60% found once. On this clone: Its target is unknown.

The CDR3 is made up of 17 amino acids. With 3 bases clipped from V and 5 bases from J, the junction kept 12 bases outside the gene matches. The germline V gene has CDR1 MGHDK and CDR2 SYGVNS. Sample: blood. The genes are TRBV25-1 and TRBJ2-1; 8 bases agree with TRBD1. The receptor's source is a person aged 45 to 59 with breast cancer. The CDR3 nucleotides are TGTGCCAGCAGTGACCTAAAGACAGGGGCGACACACAATGAGCAGTTCTTC. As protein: CASSDLKTGATHNEQFF.